This T cell receptor beta chain was identified in a study of shared clonotypes between healthy human individuals. Negatively enriched CD4+ T cells were divided by CD45RA into naive and memory. Germline assignment: CDR1 SNHLY and CDR2 FYNNEI. V gave up 5 bases and J gave up 0 bases, with 13 bases separating them. The CDR3 is 15 amino acids. The protocol was immunoSEQ multiplex PCR, while the TCRdb copy is restricted to in-frame clones and leaves out a portion. The sample consists of around 720,000 clones, around three quarters of them appearing once. The specimen was memory CD4+ T cells sorted from blood. The subset is: CD45RA-negative fraction. The rearrangement links TRBV2 to TRBJ1-2; maybe TRBD1 (5 bases). This sequence originates from a woman in her thirties in good health. Written as DNA, the CDR3 is TGTGCCAGCAGTAACACAGGAACTTCTAACTATGGCTACACCTTC. This sequence encodes CASSNTGTSNYGYTF.